One and the same sample provided the 12 T cell receptor beta chains below, sequenced in a study of cytomegalovirus exposure and HLA in healthy donors. In the PCR, 60 Vbeta and 13 Jbeta primers were used. Sequencing used immunoSEQ multiplex PCR; TCRdb keeps in-frame clones, though not all of them. This table has about 140,000 clones, about 78% appearing once. Material: PBMCs. The receptors originated from a man aged 18 to 30 in good health and CMV-seronegative.

The chain is built from TRBV7-8 and TRBJ2-7, with 11 bases that match TRBD2. J was trimmed by 2 bases and V by 0 bases; bases with no gene match: 6. The CDR3 length is 17 residues. The germline CDR1 and CDR2 sequences are SGHVS and FQNEAQ. The CDR3 nucleotides read TGTGCCAGCAGCTTAGCTTTAGCGGGAGGGCCCCCCTACGAGCAGTACTTC. This encodes CASSLALAGGPPYEQYF.

The rearrangement joins TRBV6-5 to TRBJ1-2, with 8 positions matching TRBD1. Trimming took 2 bases from V and 7 from J; bases not matched to a gene: 6. The CDR3 is 14 residues long. The germline V gene encodes CDR1 MNHEY and CDR2 SVGAGI. In DNA form, the CDR3 reads TGTGCCAGCAGTTACGCAGGGGGCGTCTCTGGCTACACCTTC. This sequence encodes CASSYAGGVSGYTF.

V gene TRBV5-4 combines with J gene TRBJ2-7; no definite D call. Germline V gene lookup returns CDR1 SGHNT and CDR2 YYREEE (reference sequence). V was cut by 4 bases and J by 2 bases, with 13 bases left in between. The CDR3 runs 14 residues. This chain's CDR3 is CASSHPETPYEQYF. In DNA, the CDR3 is TGTGCCAGCAGCCACCCAGAAACGCCCTACGAGCAGTACTTC.

This chain links TRBV7-9 with TRBJ1-2; maybe TRBD1 (5 bases). V lost 3 bases, J lost 4 bases, and 12 bases lay in between. The length of the CDR3 is 14 residues. The V gene's germline CDR1 is SEHNR and CDR2 FQNEAQ (reference sequence). CDR3 in amino acids: CASSFRADSYGYTF. CDR3 sequence (DNA): TGTGCCAGCAGCTTTAGGGCAGACAGCTATGGCTACACCTTC.

The chain's CDR3 is CASSVPGQAQNTEAFF. In nucleotides, the CDR3 is TGTGCCAGTAGTGTTCCGGGACAGGCTCAGAACACTGAAGCTTTCTTT. The V and J genes are TRBV19 and TRBJ1-1, with 8 bases matching TRBD1. Germline assignment: CDR1 LNHDA and CDR2 SQIVND (reference sequence). The CDR3 has 16 amino acids. V lost 5 bases to trimming and J lost 1 base; unmatched junction nucleotides: 9.

The chain is built from TRBV6-6 and TRBJ1-2; TRBD1 might be the D (5 bases). The CDR3 is made up of 14 amino acids. CDR1 is MNHNY and CDR2 is SVGAGI in the germline V gene (reference sequence). V was pared by 7 bases and J by 1 base, with 13 bases between. The CDR3 coding sequence is TGTGCCAGCAAGGGGCCCTCCTTTAACTATGGCTACACCTTC. Amino acid sequence: CASKGPSFNYGYTF.

The DNA for the CDR3 is TGTGCCAGCAGTTTAAGCGGGAGGGCCTACGAGCAGTACTTC. It yields the protein CASSLSGRAYEQYF. The chain is built from TRBV28 and TRBJ2-7; 10 bases fit TRBD2. Germline lookup yields CDR1 MDHEN and CDR2 SYDVKM. This CDR3 has 14 residues. The trim removed 2 bases at V and 2 bases at J, leaving 0 bases unmatched.

CDR3 residues: CASSGDRYEQYF. In DNA form, the CDR3 reads TGTGCCAGCAGCGGGGACAGATACGAGCAGTACTTC. This sequence joins TRBV6-1 and TRBJ2-7, with 7 bases aligning to TRBD1. The germline V gene encodes CDR1 MNHNS and CDR2 SASEGT. The CDR3 consists of 12 residues. V trimming: 6 bases; J trimming: 4 bases; junction bases outside the gene matches: 3.

The chain uses TRBV19 and TRBJ1-1; 7 nucleotides agree with TRBD1. The CDR3 is 15 residues long. The V gene's germline CDR1 is LNHDA and CDR2 SQIVND (reference sequence). Trimming at V came to 7 bases and at J to 3 bases, leaving 11 bases not matched to a gene. CDR3 sequence reads: CASTSGGPGYTEAFF. CDR3 sequence (DNA): TGTGCCAGTACCTCAGGGGGGCCGGGTTACACTGAAGCTTTCTTT.

V gene TRBV19 combines with J gene TRBJ2-7; tentatively, D is TRBD1 (6 bases). CDR1 and CDR2 (germline): LNHDA, SQIVND (reference sequence). There are 12 residues in the CDR3. V lost 6 bases, J lost 3 bases, and 9 bases lay in between. DNA of the CDR3: TGTGCCAGTAGCAGGGGAAGCTACGAGCAGTACTTC. Amino acid sequence: CASSRGSYEQYF.

This chain uses TRBV5-6 with TRBJ2-5; TRBD1 is a possible D gene (5 bases). V gave up 1 base and J gave up 5 bases, with 12 bases separating them. Germline values: CDR1 SGHDT, CDR2 YYEEEE. The CDR3 runs 14 residues. CDR3 region: CASSLQARAETQYF. In DNA form, the CDR3 reads TGTGCCAGCAGCTTGCAAGCCAGGGCGGAGACCCAGTACTTC.

V gene TRBV15 combines with J gene TRBJ2-2; D is ambiguous. CDR3 length: 15 residues. V lost 0 bases, J lost 1 base, and 6 bases lay in between. Per germline, CDR1 LNHNV and CDR2 YYDKDF (reference sequence). The CDR3 region is CATSRERLNTGELFF. In DNA, the CDR3 is TGTGCCACCAGCAGAGAAAGACTGAACACCGGGGAGCTGTTTTTT.